The 12 T cell receptor beta chains in this list originate from one sample, sequenced in a study of blood T cell repertoires in COVID-19. Sequencing was performed with immunoSEQ multiplex PCR; in TCRdb, only in-frame clones are kept and a portion is missing. The sample lists 130,000 to 150,000 clones; around 85% were seen once. Sequencing was performed on peripheral blood. These receptor sequences come from a woman aged 40 to 55 with active or convalescent COVID-19.

This clone was seen only a few times. The chain uses TRBV4-1 and TRBJ1-2; possible D gene TRBD1, 6 bases. V lost 1 base to trimming and J lost 8 bases, with 11 bases between them. The CDR3 contains 13 residues. The germline gives CDR1 MGHRA, CDR2 YSYEKL. This CDR3 is CASSQGGQLGYTF. In DNA, the CDR3 is TGCGCCAGCAGCCAAGGGGGGCAGCTGGGCTACACCTTC.

This chain links TRBV2 with TRBJ2-7, with 11 positions matching TRBD1. From germline, CDR1 is SNHLY and CDR2 FYNNEI. The V segment lost 8 bases and the J segment 3 bases; nucleotides outside the gene matches: 6. The CDR3 is 14 residues long. The CDR3 is CASGSGTGGYEQYF. The CDR3 DNA sequence: TGTGCCAGCGGGTCCGGGACAGGGGGCTACGAGCAGTACTTC.

This clone occurred a few times. This chain links TRBV27 with TRBJ2-3, with TRBD2 matching over 8 bases. The CDR3 extends over 17 amino acids. J lost 2 bases, V lost 7 bases, and 14 bases had no gene match. Germline loops: CDR1 MNHEY, CDR2 SMNVEV (reference sequence). CDR3 nucleotide sequence: TGTGCCAGCACCGCTGAGGTCGGGACTAGGCTCACAGATACGCAGTATTTT. It is translated as CASTAEVGTRLTDTQYF.

The chain recombines TRBV7-9 with TRBJ1-1, with a tentative D call TRBD1 (5 bases). This CDR3 has 14 amino acids. CDR1 is SEHNR and CDR2 is FQNEAQ in the germline V gene (reference sequence). The germline V and J ends were trimmed by 2 bases and 4 bases, with 11 bases remaining between them. CDR3 amino acids: CASSLTGGATEAFF. CDR3 in DNA: TGTGCCAGCAGCTTAACTGGAGGGGCCACTGAAGCTTTCTTT.

The chain recombines TRBV3-1 (or the pseudogene TRBV3-2) with TRBJ2-6; 9 positions match TRBD1. This CDR3 is built from 17 residues. Germline loops: CDR1 LGHDT, CDR2 YNNKEL (reference sequence). With 2 bases clipped from V and 1 base from J, the junction kept 3 bases outside the gene matches. The CDR3 is CASSQRGQGSGANVLTF. The CDR3 coding sequence is TGTGCCAGCAGCCAACGGGGACAGGGTTCTGGGGCCAACGTCCTGACTTTC.

V gene TRBV6-5 combines with J gene TRBJ2-1; D may be TRBD2 (5 bases). Looked up from germline, CDR1 is MNHEY and CDR2 is SVGAGI. The CDR3 covers 16 residues. With 2 bases removed from V and 3 bases from J, the gap between germline ends came to 14 bases. The CDR3 sequence: CASSYSASGSYNEQFF. The CDR3 bases are TGTGCCAGCAGTTACAGTGCGAGCGGTAGCTACAATGAGCAGTTCTTC.

This chain uses TRBV9 with TRBJ2-7, with 8 nucleotides matching TRBD1. CDR1 SGDLS and CDR2 YYNGEE come from the germline V gene. This CDR3 is 15 amino acids long. The V gene end was trimmed by 4 bases and the J gene end by 0 bases; junction bases not matched to a gene: 6. CDR3 sequence reads: CASSPWTGFSYEQYF. For the CDR3, the DNA is TGTGCCAGCAGCCCATGGACAGGGTTCTCCTACGAGCAGTACTTC.

The gene calls are TRBV4-3 and TRBJ1-1, with 9 bases that match TRBD1. With V trimmed by 6 bases and J by 7 bases, 9 bases remained unmatched. The CDR3 is 14 amino acids. The germline V gene encodes CDR1 LGHNA and CDR2 YSLEER. The CDR3 nucleotides are TGCGCCAGCAGTAACAGGGGGCCCGATATTGAAGCTTTCTTT. This translates into CASSNRGPDIEAFF.

V is TRBV19 and J is TRBJ2-1, with D perhaps TRBD1 (6 bases). The germline gives CDR1 LNHDA, CDR2 SQIVND (reference sequence). V lost 4 bases, J lost 3 bases, and 22 bases lay in between. This CDR3 spans 18 amino acids. CDR3 bases: TGTGCCAGTAGTACGAGCCTGTGGGGGCCCGGAGACTACAATGAGCAGTTCTTC. It translates to CASSTSLWGPGDYNEQFF. Combining the CDR3 with reference TRBV19 and TRBJ2-1 gives the whole variable domain DGGITQSPKYLFRKEGQNVTLSCEQNLNHDAMYWYRQDPGQGLRLIYYSQIVNDFQKGDIAEGYSVSREKKESFPLTVTSAQKNPTAFYLCASSTSLWGPGDYNEQFFGPGTRLTVL.

V usage is TRBV6-2 or TRBV6-3 and J usage is TRBJ1-3, with TRBD1 matching 9 bases. V dropped 2 bases and J dropped 3; count of bases not matched to a gene: 5. The CDR3 runs 16 residues. Germline lookup yields CDR1 MNHEY and CDR2 SVGEGT. CDR3 amino acids: CASSYPRQGVGNTIYF. The CDR3 DNA is TGTGCCAGCAGTTACCCCCGACAGGGGGTTGGAAACACCATATATTTT.

The chain carries TRBV27 and TRBJ2-2, with TRBD2 matching over 8 bases. CDR3 length: 20 residues. The germline CDR1 and CDR2 sequences are MNHEY and SMNVEV (reference sequence). The V gene end was trimmed by 6 bases and the J gene end by 6 bases; junction bases not matched to a gene: 24. CDR3 region: CASRLTGTREPLRGAGELFF. CDR3 coding DNA: TGTGCCAGCAGGCTCACCGGGACTAGGGAGCCTTTGCGGGGGGCCGGGGAGCTGTTTTTT.

The chain has TRBV19 and TRBJ2-4, with TRBD2 identical over 7 bases. V dropped 3 bases and J dropped 0; count of bases not matched to a gene: 11. In germline, CDR1 is LNHDA, CDR2 SQIVND (reference sequence). The CDR3 contains 18 residues. The CDR3 DNA is TGTGCCAGTAGTATCTTGGCAGCGGGGCTTCTAGCCAAAAACATTCAGTACTTC. This translates into CASSILAAGLLAKNIQYF.